Below, 20 T cell receptor beta chains from the same sample are listed, as sequenced in a study of blood T cell repertoires in COVID-19. Generated by immunoSEQ multiplex PCR, the TCRdb table keeps only in-frame clones and is missing some. Of tens of thousands of clones in the sample, around four fifths were seen once. Sequencing input: peripheral blood. These TCRs come from a man aged 55 to 70 with COVID-19, enrolled during active disease.

This chain joins TRBV7-2 and TRBJ2-3; no reliable D call. The germline CDR1 and CDR2 sequences are SGHTA and FQGNSA. Trimming left V 5 bases short and J 0 bases short, with 12 bases between. There are 15 residues in the CDR3. CDR3 coding DNA: TGTGCCAGCAGCCTAGGAAGCCTCAGCACAGATACGCAGTATTTT. Protein: CASSLGSLSTDTQYF. The full variable domain, in which reference TRBV7-2 and TRBJ2-3 provide the parts outside the CDR3, is GAGVSQSPSNKVTEKGKDVELRCDPISGHTALYWYRQSLGQGLEFLIYFQGNSAPDKSGLPSDRFSAERTGGSVSTLTIQRTQQEDSAVYLCASSLGSLSTDTQYFGPGTRLTVL.

The chain is built from TRBV7-2 and TRBJ1-1; D may be TRBD1 (5 bases). This CDR3 contains 15 residues. The V end lost 1 base, the J end lost 5 bases, and 14 bases lay between the germline ends. Germline CDR1 is SGHTA and CDR2 is FQGNSA. For the CDR3, the DNA is TGTGCCAGCAGCTTAGAGTCGGCGGGGGTGACTGAAGCTTTCTTT. Its protein is CASSLESAGVTEAFF.

The J gene is TRBJ2-7, the V gene TRBV4-3; TRBD1 agrees at 7 bases. With 4 bases clipped from V and 2 bases from J, the junction kept 8 bases outside the gene matches. Germline CDR1 is LGHNA and CDR2 is YSLEER. The CDR3 is 15 amino acids. Here the CDR3 reads CASSLRQGLAYEQYF. The CDR3 DNA is TGCGCCAGCAGCCTCCGACAGGGCTTAGCCTACGAGCAGTACTTC.

The chain couples TRBV28 to TRBJ1-5; TRBD1 matches 10 bases. The CDR3 is 15 amino acids. Germline trimming cut 6 bases from V and 3 bases from J; bases unmatched to any gene: 5. Germline V CDR1 and CDR2: MDHEN, SYDVKM. The CDR3 loop reads CASRRQGAANQPQHF. The CDR3 DNA follows: TGTGCCAGCAGAAGACAGGGGGCTGCCAATCAGCCCCAGCATTTT.

The chain has TRBV25-1 and TRBJ1-2, with D unclear. Per germline, CDR1 MGHDK and CDR2 SYGVNS. Trimming pared 4 bases from V and 3 bases from J, leaving 9 bases between. The CDR3 runs 13 residues. In nucleotides, the CDR3 is TGTGCCAGCAGTGGCAGGCAACACTATGGCTACACCTTC. Translating it yields CASSGRQHYGYTF.

The chain joins TRBV12-5 to TRBJ1-5, with D possibly being TRBD1 (6 bases). Germline lookup yields CDR1 LGHNT and CDR2 FRNRAP. V lost 7 bases, J lost 2 bases, and 12 bases lay in between. The CDR3 is 14 amino acids. The DNA for the CDR3 is TGTGCTAGTGTCTTCTCAGGGGGCAATCAGCCCCAGCATTTT. Protein: CASVFSGGNQPQHF.

This sequence joins TRBV5-4 and TRBJ2-7; D may be TRBD1 (5 bases). Trimming removed 2 bases from V and 2 bases from J, with 11 bases in between. This CDR3 spans 14 amino acids. The germline V gene has CDR1 SGHNT and CDR2 YYREEE (reference sequence). As DNA, the CDR3 is TGTGCCAGCAGCTTTGACAGCCAAGCCTACGAGCAGTACTTC. Protein sequence: CASSFDSQAYEQYF.

For the CDR3, the DNA is TGTGCCAGCAGCCAGCTTCGCGGGAGGTTGACAGATACGCAGTATTTT. It translates to CASSQLRGRLTDTQYF. This chain links TRBV7-2 with TRBJ2-3; 8 bases map to TRBD2. The CDR3 totals 16 residues. V gave up 5 bases and J gave up 3 bases; unmatched junction bases: 10. Germline V gene sequence: CDR1 SGHTA, CDR2 FQGNSA.

This clone is a singleton in its sample. The V gene is TRBV7-2, the J gene TRBJ2-2; D possibly corresponds to TRBD2 (5 bases). Germline V gene lookup returns CDR1 SGHTA and CDR2 FQGNSA. The CDR3 runs to 15 residues. V gave up 2 bases and J gave up 3 bases, with 10 bases separating them. CDR3 amino acids: CASSLKRLYTGELFF. CDR3 nucleotide sequence: TGTGCCAGCAGCTTAAAGCGGTTATACACCGGGGAGCTGTTTTTT.

V and J are TRBV3-1 (or the pseudogene TRBV3-2) and TRBJ2-5; 10 nucleotides line up with TRBD2. The CDR3 length is 17 residues. Germline V gene lookup returns CDR1 LGHDT and CDR2 YNNKEL (reference sequence). Losses at the gene ends were 0 bases for V and 4 bases for J; bases not matched to a gene: 8. The CDR3 DNA is TGTGCCAGCAGCCAAGATGGGCTAGCGGGAGCCCCAGAGACCCAGTACTTC. As protein: CASSQDGLAGAPETQYF.

This clone showed up just a few times. This chain's CDR3 is CASSPRSGGDTEAFF. CDR3 nucleotide sequence: TGTGCCAGCTCACCACGCTCAGGGGGTGACACTGAAGCTTTCTTT. The chain is built from TRBV18 and TRBJ1-1, with 7 nucleotides matching TRBD1. The ends lost 1 base at V and 3 bases at J; junction bases unmatched: 5. This CDR3 spans 15 amino acids. Looked up from germline, CDR1 is KGHSH and CDR2 is LQKENI.

This clone has just a few counts. V gene TRBV10-2 combines with J gene TRBJ1-1; no clear D. Looked up from germline, CDR1 is WSHSY and CDR2 is SAAADI. This CDR3 has 13 amino acids. V lost 4 bases, J lost 4 bases, and 10 bases lay in between. CDR3 bases: TGCGCCAGCAGTGTTGGGCGAAGCACTGAAGCTTTCTTT. Protein sequence: CASSVGRSTEAFF.

V is TRBV7-8 and J is TRBJ1-4, with D uncertain. This CDR3 region has 14 residues. CDR1 and CDR2 (germline): SGHVS, FQNEAQ. Trimming stripped 1 base from V and 8 bases from J, with 11 bases between. In DNA form, the CDR3 reads TGTGCCAGCAGCTTAGGAGGGCTCGGGGAAAAACTGTTTTTT. Translation gives CASSLGGLGEKLFF.

The chain joins TRBV7-2 to TRBJ2-7, with D perhaps matching TRBD1 (5 bases). Germline V gene data show CDR1 as SGHTA and CDR2 as FQGNSA. The CDR3 has 16 residues. Trimming stripped 5 bases from V and 4 bases from J, with 21 bases between. The CDR3 DNA follows: TGTGCCAGCAGCCCAACCCCCCGACAGTTGGGGTACGAGCAGTACTTC. It yields the protein CASSPTPRQLGYEQYF.

The chain has TRBV5-1 and TRBJ2-3; possibly TRBD1 for D (5 bases). V lost 4 bases to trimming and J lost 4 bases, with 10 bases between them. Germline lookup yields CDR1 SGHRS and CDR2 YFSETQ. The CDR3 has 13 amino acids. The CDR3 DNA sequence: TGCGCCAGCAGCCGGCCAGGGTCAGATACGCAGTATTTT. It translates to CASSRPGSDTQYF.

This chain joins TRBV19 and TRBJ1-1; maybe TRBD1 (5 bases). Germline V gene data show CDR1 as LNHDA and CDR2 as SQIVND (reference sequence). The length of the CDR3 is 14 residues. Between the trimmed V and J ends, which lost 5 bases and 4 bases, there was a span of 14 bases. The DNA for the CDR3 is TGTGCCAGTAGTCTATCAGGGTACAGCACTGAAGCTTTCTTT. Its translation: CASSLSGYSTEAFF. The full variable domain, in which reference TRBV19 and TRBJ1-1 provide the parts outside the CDR3, is DGGITQSPKYLFRKEGQNVTLSCEQNLNHDAMYWYRQDPGQGLRLIYYSQIVNDFQKGDIAEGYSVSREKKESFPLTVTSAQKNPTAFYLCASSLSGYSTEAFFGQGTRLTVV.

The chain has TRBV28 and TRBJ1-1, with 9 bases that match TRBD1. Germline V gene lookup returns CDR1 MDHEN and CDR2 SYDVKM. The V gene end was trimmed by 5 bases and the J gene end by 6 bases; junction bases not matched to a gene: 10. The CDR3 has 15 amino acids. The CDR3 region is CASSPHGTGSPEAFF. CDR3 nucleotides: TGTGCCAGCAGTCCACACGGGACAGGGTCCCCTGAAGCTTTCTTT. The variable domain in full, completed from reference TRBV28 and TRBJ1-1, reads DVKVTQSSRYLVKRTGEKVFLECVQDMDHENMFWYRQDPGLGLRLIYFSYDVKMKEKGDIPEGYSVSREKKERFSLILESASTNQTSMYLCASSPHGTGSPEAFFGQGTRLTVV.

The J gene is TRBJ1-5, the V gene TRBV6-1; weak D call: TRBD1 (5 bases). This CDR3 is 13 amino acids long. Germline CDR1 and CDR2: MNHNS and SASEGT. Trimming cost V 4 bases and J 2 bases, with 6 bases left between them. CDR3 in amino acids: CASSGGGNQPQHF. CDR3 in DNA: TGTGCCAGCAGTGGGGGGGGCAATCAGCCCCAGCATTTT.

CDR3 coding DNA: TGTGCCAGCACGTCAGAGGCCTATAATTCACCCCTCCACTTT. This translates into CASTSEAYNSPLHF. The chain recombines TRBV6-5 with TRBJ1-6; D unresolved. V lost 7 bases and J 2 bases, leaving 9 bases between the germline ends. The V gene's germline CDR1 is MNHEY and CDR2 SVGAGI. The CDR3 spans 14 residues.

This clone was observed a single time. The CDR3 reads CASSLLLRGGRGEKLFF. CDR3 nucleotide sequence: TGTGCCAGCAGTTTATTGCTCCGAGGGGGCCGTGGTGAAAAACTGTTTTTT. V is TRBV28 and J is TRBJ1-4, with 7 bases identical to TRBD1. Germline V lookup: CDR1 MDHEN, CDR2 SYDVKM. The CDR3 covers 17 residues. J gave up 7 bases and V 1 base, and 12 bases lay outside the gene matches.